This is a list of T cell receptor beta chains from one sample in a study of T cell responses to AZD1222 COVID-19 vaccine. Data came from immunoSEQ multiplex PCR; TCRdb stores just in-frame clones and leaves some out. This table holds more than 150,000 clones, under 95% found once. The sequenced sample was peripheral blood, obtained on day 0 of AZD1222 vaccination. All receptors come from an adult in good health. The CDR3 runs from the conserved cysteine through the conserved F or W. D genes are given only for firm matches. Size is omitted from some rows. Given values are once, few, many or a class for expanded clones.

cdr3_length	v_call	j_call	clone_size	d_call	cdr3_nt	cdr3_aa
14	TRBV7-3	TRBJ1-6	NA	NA	TGTGCCAGCAGCTTACGATCGGGGAATTCACCCCTCCACTTT	CASSLRSGNSPLHF
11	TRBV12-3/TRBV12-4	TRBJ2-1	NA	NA	TGTGCCAGCAGATGGGGACATGAGCAGTTCTTC	CASRWGHEQFF
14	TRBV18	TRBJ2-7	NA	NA	TGTGCCAGCTCACCAGGAACAGGAGGTAACGAGCAGTACTTC	CASSPGTGGNEQYF
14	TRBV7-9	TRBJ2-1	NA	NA	TGTGCCAGCAGCTTAGTCTCACGGGTGAATGAGCAGTTCTTC	CASSLVSRVNEQFF
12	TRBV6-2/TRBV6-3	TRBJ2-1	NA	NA	TGTGCCAGCAGTTATATGGCGCAAGGGCAGTTCTTC	CASSYMAQGQFF
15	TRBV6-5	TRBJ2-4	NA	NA	TGTGCCAGCAGTACGCTGGCGACAGGATTAAACATTCAGTACTTC	CASSTLATGLNIQYF
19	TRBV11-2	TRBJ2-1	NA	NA	TGTGCCAGCAGCCCGTGGAATACCTACAGGATAAACTCCTACAATGAGCAGTTCTTC	CASSPWNTYRINSYNEQFF
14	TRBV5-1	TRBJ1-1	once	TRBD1	TGCGCCAGCAGCCCACAGGGGGCGGGCACTGAAGCTTTCTTT	CASSPQGAGTEAFF
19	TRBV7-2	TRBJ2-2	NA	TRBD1	TGTGCCAGCAGCTCAACCGGACAGGGCGACTATACATTCACCGGGGAGCTGTTTTTT	CASSSTGQGDYTFTGELFF
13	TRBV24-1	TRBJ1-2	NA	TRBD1	TGTGCCACACAAGACAGGGGGCATAGTGGCTACACCTTC	CATQDRGHSGYTF
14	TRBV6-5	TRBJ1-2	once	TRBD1	TGTGCCAGCCGTTGGACAGGGGGCACCTATGGCTACACCTTC	CASRWTGGTYGYTF
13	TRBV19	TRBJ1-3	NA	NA	TGTGCCAGCGCATTGAGCTCTGGAAACACCATATATTTT	CASALSSGNTIYF
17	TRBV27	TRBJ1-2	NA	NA	TGTGCCAGCAGTTTAAAGTCAGGAACTTCCTGGGGCTATGGCTACACCTTC	CASSLKSGTSWGYGYTF
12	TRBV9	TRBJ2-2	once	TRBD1	TGTGCCAGCAGCGCTGGACAGGCCGAGCTGTTTTTT	CASSAGQAELFF
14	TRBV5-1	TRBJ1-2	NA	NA	TGCGCCAGCAGCTTGTTGGCAGATAACTATGGCTACACCTTC	CASSLLADNYGYTF
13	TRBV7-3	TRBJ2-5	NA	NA	TGTGCCAGCGCGCAGGGCAATGGAGAGACCCAGTACTTC	CASAQGNGETQYF
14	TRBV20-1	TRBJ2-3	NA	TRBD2	TGCAGTGCTAGTGCTAGCGGAAGCACAGATACGCAGTATTTT	CSASASGSTDTQYF
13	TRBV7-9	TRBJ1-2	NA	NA	TGTGCCAGCAGCGGTCGACGGTCCTATGGCTACACCTTC	CASSGRRSYGYTF
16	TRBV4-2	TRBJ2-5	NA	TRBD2	TGTGCCAGCAGTGACCCGCTGGCGGGGGGGAGGGAGACCCAGTACTTC	CASSDPLAGGRETQYF
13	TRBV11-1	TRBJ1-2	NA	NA	TGTGCCAGCAGCTTAGACCGCCCCGGTGGCTACACCTTC	CASSLDRPGGYTF
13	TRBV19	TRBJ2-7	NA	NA	TGTGCCAGTAGTGGCGGGACAACTTACGAGCAGTACTTC	CASSGGTTYEQYF
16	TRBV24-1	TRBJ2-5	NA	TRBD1	TGTGCCACCAGTGACCAACGACAGGGACACCAAGAGACCCAGTACTTC	CATSDQRQGHQETQYF
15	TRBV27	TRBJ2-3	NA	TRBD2	TGTGCCAGCAGTTTCCTAGCGGGGGAAACAGATACGCAGTATTTT	CASSFLAGETDTQYF
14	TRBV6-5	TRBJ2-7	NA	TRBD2	TGTGCCAGCAGCCGCGGGGGGAGCTCCTACGAGCAGTACTTC	CASSRGGSSYEQYF
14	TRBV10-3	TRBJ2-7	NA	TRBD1	TGTGCCATCAGTTCCGTCGGGACAGCGTACGAGCAGTACTTC	CAISSVGTAYEQYF
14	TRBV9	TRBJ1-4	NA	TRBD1	TGTGCCAGCAGCGGGGACAGGGGGGATGAAAAACTGTTTTTT	CASSGDRGDEKLFF
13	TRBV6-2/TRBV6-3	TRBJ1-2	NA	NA	TGTGCCAGCAGCTCTTCGGGGCCAAGTGGCTACACCTTC	CASSSSGPSGYTF
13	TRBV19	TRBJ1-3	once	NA	TGTGCCAGTAGTATGTTAAGGGGAAACACCATATATTTT	CASSMLRGNTIYF
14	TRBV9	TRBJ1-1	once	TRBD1	TGTGCCAGCACCATCACTGACAGGGTCACTGAAGCTTTCTTT	CASTITDRVTEAFF
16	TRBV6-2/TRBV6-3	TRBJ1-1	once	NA	TGTGCCAGCAGTTATTTTTTGGGGCAGGGGAACACTGAAGCTTTCTTT	CASSYFLGQGNTEAFF
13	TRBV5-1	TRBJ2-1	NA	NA	TGCGCCAGCAGCTTGAACAGGCTCAATGAGCAGTTCTTC	CASSLNRLNEQFF
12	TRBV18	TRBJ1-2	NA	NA	TGTGCCAGCTCATTACAGGTCTACGGCTACACCTTC	CASSLQVYGYTF
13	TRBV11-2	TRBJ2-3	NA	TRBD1	TGTGCCAGCAGCCGGGACAGGGGAGATACGCAGTATTTT	CASSRDRGDTQYF
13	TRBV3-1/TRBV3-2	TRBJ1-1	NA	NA	TGTGCCAGCAGCCCGACAGGGAACACTGAAGCTTTCTTT	CASSPTGNTEAFF
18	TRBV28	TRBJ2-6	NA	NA	TGTGCCAGCAGCTCATCGTGGCAGGGGCCTTATGGGGCCAACGTCCTGACTTTC	CASSSSWQGPYGANVLTF
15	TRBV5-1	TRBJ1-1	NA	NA	TGCGCCAGCAGCCCAGGACTGGCAGGGAACACTGAAGCTTTCTTT	CASSPGLAGNTEAFF
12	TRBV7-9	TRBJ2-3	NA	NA	TGTGCCAGCAGCTTGCGGGCAGATACGCAGTATTTT	CASSLRADTQYF
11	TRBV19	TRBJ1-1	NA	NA	TGTGCCTTAAGAGAGAACACTGAAGCTTTCTTT	CALRENTEAFF
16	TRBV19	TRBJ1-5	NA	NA	TGTGCCAGTAACCTTGGGCGAGCACATAGCAATCAGCCCCAGCATTTT	CASNLGRAHSNQPQHF
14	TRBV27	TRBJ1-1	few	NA	TGTGCCAGCAGTTTATCGGTGGAGGGCACTGAAGCTTTCTTT	CASSLSVEGTEAFF
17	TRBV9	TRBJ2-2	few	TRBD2	TGTGCCAGCAGCGTAGGATGGCTAGCGGTTGACACCGGGGAGCTGTTTTTT	CASSVGWLAVDTGELFF
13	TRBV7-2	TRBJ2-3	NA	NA	TGTGCCAGCAGCCCGCAAGGCACAGATACGCAGTATTTT	CASSPQGTDTQYF
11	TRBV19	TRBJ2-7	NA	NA	TGTGCCAGTAGCTACCGATACGAGCAGTACTTC	CASSYRYEQYF
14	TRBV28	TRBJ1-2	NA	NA	TGTGCCACCCCCAACTCACAGGGCTTTGACGGCTACACCTTC	CATPNSQGFDGYTF
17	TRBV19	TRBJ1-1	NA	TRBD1	TGTGCCAGTAGTATCCCGCAGGGGGGAGCGGCGAACACTGAAGCTTTCTTT	CASSIPQGGAANTEAFF